The 14 T cell receptor beta chains given below trace back to one sample, sequenced in a study of human T cells and chemical hapten exposure. Regarding time point: patch test 3, about 24 weeks after DPC sensitization. The treatment is: therapeutic diphenylcyclopropenone sensitization with weekly scalp DPC. Each CDR3 protein gets one entry after TCRdb re-called the RACE reads with MiXCR. In the table there are about 90,000 distinct CDR3 sequences, approximately 10% of which are singletons. Sequencing was performed on whole blood, taken in connection with sensitization to the hapten diphenylcyclopropenone (DPC). Source of these receptors: a woman in her twenties or thirties with alopecia areata. Some clones in this sample may be carry-over from other donors' samples.

This clonotype showed up many times. The rearrangement joins TRBV10-3 to TRBJ2-3; D is tentatively TRBD1 or TRBD2 (6 bases each). This CDR3 has 15 amino acids. Germline CDR1 reads ENHRY; CDR2 reads SYGVKD. The V and J ends lost 4 bases and 4 bases respectively, with 15 bases between them. CDR3 DNA: TGTGCCATCAGTGGGGGGGCAGGGTCGGCAGATACGCAGTATTTT. Residues: CAISGGAGSADTQYF.

There are many counts of this clonotype. The chain recombines TRBV6-5 with TRBJ1-2; TRBD1 matches 8 bases. CDR3 length: 14 amino acids. Unmatched junction bases numbered 7, after V lost 6 bases and J lost 4 bases. Germline CDR1 MNHEY, CDR2 SVGAGI. CDR3 sequence (DNA): TGTGCCAGCAGACGGACAGGGTTAGGCTATGGCTACACCTTC. It codes for CASRRTGLGYGYTF.

In this sample, this clonotype turned up many times. This chain links TRBV7-2 with TRBJ2-1; D tentatively reads TRBD1 or TRBD2 (6 bases each). V lost 5 bases, J lost 9 bases, and 14 bases lay in between. CDR1 and CDR2 from the germline V gene are SGHTA and FQGNSA. This CDR3 region has 13 residues. In DNA, the CDR3 is TGTGCCAGCAGCCCAACCTGGGGGGCTGAGCAGTTCTTC. It codes for CASSPTWGAEQFF.

This clonotype has just a few counts. J is TRBJ1-2 and V is TRBV29-1; TRBD1 might be the D (5 bases). Germline V gene data show CDR1 as SQVTM and CDR2 as ANQGSEA. The CDR3 contains 15 residues. The V and J ends lost 1 base and 4 bases respectively, with 16 bases between them. CDR3 sequence reads: CSVEARAGISYGYTF. As DNA, the CDR3 is TGCAGCGTTGAAGCTAGGGCAGGGATTTCCTATGGCTACACCTTC.

This clonotype appeared a few times. The V call is TRBV29-1, the J call TRBJ2-2, with D unclear. V was shortened by 4 bases and J by 4 bases, with 13 bases between the two germline ends. CDR3 length: 14 residues. Germline V gene lookup returns CDR1 SQVTM and CDR2 ANQGSEA. The CDR3 DNA sequence: TGCAGCGTTGGGCAGGAGTCGGGCACCGGGGAGCTGTTTTTT. Encoded protein: CSVGQESGTGELFF.

This chain uses TRBV5-1 with TRBJ1-1; TRBD1 matches 7 bases. The CDR3 extends over 13 amino acids. Germline CDR1 is SGHRS and CDR2 is YFSETQ. The V gene end was trimmed by 0 bases and the J gene end by 6 bases; junction bases not matched to a gene: 2. For the CDR3, the DNA is TGCGCCAGCAGCTTGGACAGGGGCCCTGAAGCTTTCTTT. Translation: CASSLDRGPEAFF.

This clonotype was detected many times. The gene calls are TRBV7-8 and TRBJ2-7; D is perhaps TRBD1 (6 bases). V lost 4 bases to trimming and J lost 1 base, with 8 bases between them. Germline CDR1 reads SGHVS; CDR2 reads FQNEAQ. This CDR3 is built from 13 residues. CDR3 in DNA: TGTGCCAGCAGCTCCGGGACATCCTACGAGCAGTACTTC. Protein: CASSSGTSYEQYF.

Many counts were recorded for this clonotype. The J gene is TRBJ2-1, the V gene TRBV20-1; 11 positions match TRBD2. The CDR3 contains 15 residues. V was pared by 6 bases and J by 7 bases, with 11 bases of the junction left unmatched. Germline-derived CDR1 and CDR2 are DFQATT and SNEGSKA (reference sequence). The CDR3 region is CSAQLAGDIKNEQFF. The DNA of the CDR3 is TGCAGTGCGCAACTAGCGGGAGACATCAAGAATGAGCAGTTCTTC.

This clonotype was detected many times. V and J are TRBV6-4 and TRBJ2-1, with TRBD2 matching 8 bases. There are 15 residues in the CDR3. CDR1 MRHNA and CDR2 SNTAGT come from the germline V gene. V trimming: 7 bases; J trimming: 6 bases; junction bases outside the gene matches: 11. CDR3 residues: CASTRDSGVVNEQFF. The CDR3 nucleotides read TGTGCCAGCACCCGGGATAGCGGGGTGGTCAATGAGCAGTTCTTC.

On this clonotype itself: At one end the junction does not follow the germline gene, possibly because of a read error. V is TRBV6-6 and J is TRBJ2-2; TRBD2 is a possible D gene (7 bases). The CDR3 loop spans 14 amino acids. Germline-derived CDR1 and CDR2 are MNHNY and SVGAGI (reference sequence). The CDR3 DNA sequence: TGTGCCAGCACGAACTCCCCGGACAGCGGGAAGCTGTTTTTT. Translating it yields CASTNSPDSGKLFF.

Only a few counts were recorded for this clonotype. The CDR3 DNA follows: TGCAGCGTTGTTAGCAGCGGGGGTAGCACAGATACGCAGTATTTT. Translating it yields CSVVSSGGSTDTQYF. This rearrangement joins TRBV29-1 to TRBJ2-3; TRBD2 matches at 8 bases. In germline, CDR1 is SQVTM, CDR2 ANQGSEA. V lost 4 bases to trimming and J lost 0 bases; unmatched junction nucleotides: 6. The CDR3 contains 15 residues.

This clonotype was seen at least ten times. The chain employs TRBV6-2 or TRBV6-3 and TRBJ1-2; 7 bases are a match to TRBD1. Germline trimming cut 4 bases from V and 4 bases from J; bases unmatched to any gene: 21. Looked up from germline, CDR1 is MNHEY and CDR2 is SVGEGT. The CDR3 sequence is 19 residues long. CDR3: CASSFPTGRDQTQLYGYTF. DNA of the CDR3: TGTGCCAGCAGTTTCCCGACAGGGAGGGACCAGACTCAACTCTATGGCTACACCTTC.

This clonotype was seen many times. The J gene is TRBJ2-7, the V gene TRBV6-2 or TRBV6-3; D unresolved. The V end lost 5 bases, the J end lost 2 bases, and 19 bases lay between the germline ends. Germline values: CDR1 MNHEY, CDR2 SVGEGT. This CDR3 contains 16 residues. CDR3 residues: CASSEGPTTLPYEQYF. The CDR3 DNA follows: TGTGCCAGCAGTGAAGGCCCCACTACTCTCCCCTACGAGCAGTACTTC.

This clonotype was observed at least ten times. CDR3 region: CASSILRWGAGELFF. The CDR3 DNA sequence: TGTGCCAGCAGTATACTTCGCTGGGGTGCCGGGGAGCTGTTTTTT. This chain joins TRBV6-1 and TRBJ2-2, with unresolved D. V lost 5 bases and J 6 bases, leaving 16 bases between the germline ends. Looked up from germline, CDR1 is MNHNS and CDR2 is SASEGT. The CDR3 totals 15 residues.